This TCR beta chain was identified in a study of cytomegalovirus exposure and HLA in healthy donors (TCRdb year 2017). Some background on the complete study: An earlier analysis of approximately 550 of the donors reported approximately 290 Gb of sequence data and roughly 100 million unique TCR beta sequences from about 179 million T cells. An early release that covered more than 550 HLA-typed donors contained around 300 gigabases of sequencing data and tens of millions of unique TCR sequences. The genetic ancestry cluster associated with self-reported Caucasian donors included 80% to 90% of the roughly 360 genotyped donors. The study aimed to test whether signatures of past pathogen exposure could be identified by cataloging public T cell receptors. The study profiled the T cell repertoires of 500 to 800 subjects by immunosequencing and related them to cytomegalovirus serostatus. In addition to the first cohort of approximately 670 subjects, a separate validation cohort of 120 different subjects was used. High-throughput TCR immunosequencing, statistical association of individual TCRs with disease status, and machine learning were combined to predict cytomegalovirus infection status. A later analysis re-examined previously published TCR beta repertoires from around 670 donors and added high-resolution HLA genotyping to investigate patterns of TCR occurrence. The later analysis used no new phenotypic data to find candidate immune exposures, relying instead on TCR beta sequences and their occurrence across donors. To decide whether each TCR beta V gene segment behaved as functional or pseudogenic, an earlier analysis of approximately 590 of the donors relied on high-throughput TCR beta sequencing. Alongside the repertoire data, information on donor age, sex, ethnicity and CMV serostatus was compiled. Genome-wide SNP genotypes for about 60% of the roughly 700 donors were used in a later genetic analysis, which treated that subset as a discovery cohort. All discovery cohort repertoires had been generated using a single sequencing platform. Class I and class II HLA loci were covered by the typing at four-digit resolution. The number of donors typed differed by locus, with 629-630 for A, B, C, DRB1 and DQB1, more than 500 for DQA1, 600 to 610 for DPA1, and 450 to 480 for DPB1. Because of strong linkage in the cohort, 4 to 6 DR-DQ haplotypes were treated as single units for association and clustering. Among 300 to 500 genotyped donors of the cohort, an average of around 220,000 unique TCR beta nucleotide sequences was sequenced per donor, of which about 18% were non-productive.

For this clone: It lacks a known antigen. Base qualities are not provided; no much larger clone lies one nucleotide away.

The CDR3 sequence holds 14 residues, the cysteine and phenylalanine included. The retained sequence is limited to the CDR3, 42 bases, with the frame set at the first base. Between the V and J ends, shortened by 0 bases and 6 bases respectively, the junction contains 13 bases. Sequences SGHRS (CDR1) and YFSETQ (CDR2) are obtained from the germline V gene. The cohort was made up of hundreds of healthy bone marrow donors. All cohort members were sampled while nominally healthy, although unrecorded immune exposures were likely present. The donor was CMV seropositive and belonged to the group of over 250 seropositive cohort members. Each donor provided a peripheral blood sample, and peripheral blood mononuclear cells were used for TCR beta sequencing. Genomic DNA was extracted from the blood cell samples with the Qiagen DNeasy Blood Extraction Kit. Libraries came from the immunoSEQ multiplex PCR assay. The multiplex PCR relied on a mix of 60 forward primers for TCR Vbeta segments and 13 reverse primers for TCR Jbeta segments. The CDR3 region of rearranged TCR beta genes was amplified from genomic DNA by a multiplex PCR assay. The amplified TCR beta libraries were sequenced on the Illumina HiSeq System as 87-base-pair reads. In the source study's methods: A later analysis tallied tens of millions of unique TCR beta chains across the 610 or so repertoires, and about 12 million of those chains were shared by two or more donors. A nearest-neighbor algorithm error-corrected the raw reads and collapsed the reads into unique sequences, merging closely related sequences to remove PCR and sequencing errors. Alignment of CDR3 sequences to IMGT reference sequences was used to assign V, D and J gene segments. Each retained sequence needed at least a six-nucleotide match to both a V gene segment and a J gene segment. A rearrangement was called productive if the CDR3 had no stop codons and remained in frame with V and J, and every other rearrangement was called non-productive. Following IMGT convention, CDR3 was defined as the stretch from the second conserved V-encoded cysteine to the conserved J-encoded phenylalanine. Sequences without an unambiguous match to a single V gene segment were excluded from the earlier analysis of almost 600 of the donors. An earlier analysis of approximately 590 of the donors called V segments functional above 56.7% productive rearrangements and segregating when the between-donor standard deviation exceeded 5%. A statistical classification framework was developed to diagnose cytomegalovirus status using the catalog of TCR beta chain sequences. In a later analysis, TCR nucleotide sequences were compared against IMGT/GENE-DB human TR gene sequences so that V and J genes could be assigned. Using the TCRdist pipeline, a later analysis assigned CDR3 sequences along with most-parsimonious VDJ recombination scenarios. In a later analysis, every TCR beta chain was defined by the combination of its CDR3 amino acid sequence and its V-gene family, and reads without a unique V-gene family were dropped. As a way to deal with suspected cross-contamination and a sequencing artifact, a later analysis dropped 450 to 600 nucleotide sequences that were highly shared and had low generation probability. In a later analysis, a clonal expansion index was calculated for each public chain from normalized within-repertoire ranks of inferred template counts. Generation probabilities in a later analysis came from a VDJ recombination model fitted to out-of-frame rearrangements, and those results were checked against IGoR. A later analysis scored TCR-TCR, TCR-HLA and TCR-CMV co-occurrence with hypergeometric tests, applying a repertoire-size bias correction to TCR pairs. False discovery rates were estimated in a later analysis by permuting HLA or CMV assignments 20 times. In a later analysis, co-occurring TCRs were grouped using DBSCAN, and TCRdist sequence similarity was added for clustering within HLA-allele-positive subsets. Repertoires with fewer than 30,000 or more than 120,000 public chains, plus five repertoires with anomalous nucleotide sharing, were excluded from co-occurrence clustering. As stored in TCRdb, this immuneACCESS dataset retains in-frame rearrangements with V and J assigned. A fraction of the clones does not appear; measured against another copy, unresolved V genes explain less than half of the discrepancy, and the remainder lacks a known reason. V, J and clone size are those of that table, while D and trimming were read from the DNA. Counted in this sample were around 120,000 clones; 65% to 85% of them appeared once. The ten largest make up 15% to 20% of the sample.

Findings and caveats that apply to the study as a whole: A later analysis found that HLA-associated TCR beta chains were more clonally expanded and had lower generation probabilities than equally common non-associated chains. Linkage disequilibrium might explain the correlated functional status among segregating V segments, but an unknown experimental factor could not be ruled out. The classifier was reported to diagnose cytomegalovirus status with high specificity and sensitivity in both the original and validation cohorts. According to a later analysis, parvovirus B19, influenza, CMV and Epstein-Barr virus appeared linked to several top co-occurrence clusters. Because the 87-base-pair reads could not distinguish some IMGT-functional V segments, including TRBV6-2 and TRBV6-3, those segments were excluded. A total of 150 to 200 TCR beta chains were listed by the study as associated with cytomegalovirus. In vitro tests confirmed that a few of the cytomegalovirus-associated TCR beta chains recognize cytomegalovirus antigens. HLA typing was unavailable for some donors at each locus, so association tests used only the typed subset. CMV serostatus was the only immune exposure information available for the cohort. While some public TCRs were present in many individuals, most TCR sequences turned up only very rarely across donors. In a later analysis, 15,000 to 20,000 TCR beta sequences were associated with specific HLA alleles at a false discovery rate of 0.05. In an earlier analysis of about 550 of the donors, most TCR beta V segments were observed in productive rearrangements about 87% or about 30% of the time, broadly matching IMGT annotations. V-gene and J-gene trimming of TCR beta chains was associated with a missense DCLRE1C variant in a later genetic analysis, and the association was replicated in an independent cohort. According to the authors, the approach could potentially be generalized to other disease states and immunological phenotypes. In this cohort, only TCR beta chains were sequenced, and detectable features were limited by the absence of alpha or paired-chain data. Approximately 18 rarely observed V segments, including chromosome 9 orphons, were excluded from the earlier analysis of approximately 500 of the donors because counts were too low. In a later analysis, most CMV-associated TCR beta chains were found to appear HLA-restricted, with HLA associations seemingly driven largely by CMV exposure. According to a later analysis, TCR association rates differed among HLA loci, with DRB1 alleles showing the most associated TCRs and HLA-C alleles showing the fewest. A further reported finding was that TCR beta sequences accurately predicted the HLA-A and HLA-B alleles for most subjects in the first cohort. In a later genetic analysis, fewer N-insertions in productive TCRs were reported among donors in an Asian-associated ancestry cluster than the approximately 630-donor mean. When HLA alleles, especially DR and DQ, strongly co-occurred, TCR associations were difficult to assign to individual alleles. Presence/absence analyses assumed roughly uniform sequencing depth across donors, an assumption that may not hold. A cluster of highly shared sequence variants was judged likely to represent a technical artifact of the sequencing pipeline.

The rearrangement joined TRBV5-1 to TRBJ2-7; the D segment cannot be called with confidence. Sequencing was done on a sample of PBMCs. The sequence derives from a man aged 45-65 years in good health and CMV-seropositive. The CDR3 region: CASSLVAPGTEQYF. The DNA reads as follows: TGCGCCAGCAGCTTGGTAGCACCGGGTACCGAGCAGTACTTC.